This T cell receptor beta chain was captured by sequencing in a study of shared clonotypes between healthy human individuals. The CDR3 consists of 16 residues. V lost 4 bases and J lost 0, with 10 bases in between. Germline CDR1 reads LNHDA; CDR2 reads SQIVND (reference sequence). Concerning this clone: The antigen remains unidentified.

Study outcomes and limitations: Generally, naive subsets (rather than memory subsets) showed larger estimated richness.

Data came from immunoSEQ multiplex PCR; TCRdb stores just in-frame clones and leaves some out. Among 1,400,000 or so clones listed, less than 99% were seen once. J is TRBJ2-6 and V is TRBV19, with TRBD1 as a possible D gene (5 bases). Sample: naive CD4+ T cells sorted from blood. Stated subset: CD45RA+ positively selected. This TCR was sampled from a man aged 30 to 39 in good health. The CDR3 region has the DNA TGTGCCAGTAGTACGGACATGAGCTCTGGGGCCAACGTCCTGACTTTC. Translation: CASSTDMSSGANVLTF. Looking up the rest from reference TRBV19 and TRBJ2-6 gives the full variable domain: DGGITQSPKYLFRKEGQNVTLSCEQNLNHDAMYWYRQDPGQGLRLIYYSQIVNDFQKGDIAEGYSVSREKKESFPLTVTSAQKNPTAFYLCASSTDMSSGANVLTFGAGSRLTVL.